This is a list of T cell receptor beta chains from one sample in a study of memory CD4+ T cells and cytomegalovirus serostatus. Sequencing used immunoSEQ multiplex PCR; TCRdb keeps in-frame clones, though not all of them. The repertoire holds just under 40,000 clones, with approximately 78% as singletons. Sequenced input: memory CD4+ T cells from blood. These receptors were taken from an adult in good health and CMV-seronegative. CDR3s include the opening cysteine and the closing phenylalanine or tryptophan.

J | V | CDR3
TRBJ1-2 | TRBV29-1 | CSVEQPGHYGYTF
TRBJ1-1 | TRBV6-6 | CASSPTRTANTEAFF
TRBJ2-7 | TRBV7-9 | CASSLALGEQYF
TRBJ2-3 | TRBV7-9 | CASRLPLRTGGIDTQYF
TRBJ2-3 | TRBV7-9 | CASSFPSTDTQYF
TRBJ2-7 | TRBV6-1 | CASGSGADEYEQYF
TRBJ1-2 | TRBV6-1 | CASSGGDRAMHGYTF
TRBJ2-7 | TRBV5-4 | CASSPDFSYEQYF
TRBJ2-2 | TRBV11-2 | CASSLADSRATGELFF
TRBJ2-6 | TRBV7-3 | CASSRAGSGANVLTF
TRBJ2-2 | TRBV7-8 | CASSLQGGWTGELFF